These 15 T cell receptor beta chains came from one sample sequenced in a study of cytomegalovirus exposure and HLA in healthy donors. Amplification used 60 Vbeta primers and 13 Jbeta primers. Repertoires were generated with immunoSEQ multiplex PCR, while TCRdb's copy carries only in-frame clones and drops some. The sample records over 200,000 clones, about 80% being singletons. Sequenced material: PBMCs. These receptors were collected from a man in his forties in good health and CMV-seropositive.

The chain joins TRBV14 to TRBJ2-1; 9 nucleotides align to TRBD2. Germline-derived CDR1 and CDR2 are SGHDN and FVKESK. Losses at the gene ends were 3 bases for V and 10 bases for J; bases not matched to a gene: 19. This CDR3 contains 18 residues. The CDR3 DNA reads TGTGCCAGCAGCCATGCCACCTCCGGGAGCGGGAGGACCTGCGAGCAGTTCTTC. As protein: CASSHATSGSGRTCEQFF.

The chain has TRBV2 and TRBJ2-3; 8 positions agree with TRBD2. After removal of 7 bases from V and 0 bases from J, the junction contained 12 bases not matched to a gene. The CDR3 is made up of 17 amino acids. Germline V gives CDR1 SNHLY, CDR2 FYNNEI. Here the CDR3 DNA reads TGTGCCAGCACCCCTCCCGGACTAGCAGGTAGCACAGATACGCAGTATTTT. This gives the protein CASTPPGLAGSTDTQYF.

The chain combines TRBV13 with TRBJ1-1, with 10 bases matching TRBD1. This CDR3 is built from 13 residues. CDR1 PRHDT and CDR2 FYEKMQ come from the germline V gene (reference sequence). Germline trimming cut 4 bases from V and 6 bases from J; bases unmatched to any gene: 2. DNA of the CDR3: TGTGCCAGCAGCTATGGACAGGGGGCTGAAGCTTTCTTT. It encodes CASSYGQGAEAFF.

V usage is TRBV2 and J usage is TRBJ1-2, with no clear D. The CDR3 is 11 amino acids. Germline loops: CDR1 SNHLY, CDR2 FYNNEI. V lost 8 bases to trimming and J lost 8 bases, with 12 bases between them. The CDR3 sequence is CASALHRGYTF. The CDR3 DNA follows: TGTGCCAGCGCCCTTCACCGGGGCTACACCTTC. Supplemented by reference TRBV2 and TRBJ1-2, the full variable domain reads EPEVTQTPSHQVTQMGQEVILRCVPISNHLYFYWYRQILGQKVEFLVSFYNNEISEKSEIFDDQFSVERPDGSNFTLKIRSTKLEDSAMYFCASALHRGYTFGSGTRLTVV.

The chain uses TRBV2 and TRBJ2-1; 15 nucleotides match TRBD2. V lost 6 bases to trimming and J lost 8 bases; unmatched junction nucleotides: 2. The CDR3 totals 14 residues. The germline V gene encodes CDR1 SNHLY and CDR2 FYNNEI. CDR3 DNA sequence: TGTGCCAGCAGCCGGACTAGCGGGAGGGATGAGCAGTTCTTC. This gives the protein CASSRTSGRDEQFF.

The chain has TRBV5-1 and TRBJ2-7; 9 nucleotides align to TRBD2. J gave up 5 bases and V 4 bases, and 10 bases lay outside the gene matches. The CDR3 sequence is 15 residues long. Germline values: CDR1 SGHRS, CDR2 YFSETQ. The CDR3, as DNA: TGCGCCAGCAGCCGGCGGGGGGGGCCGGGGGACGAGCAGTACTTC. Translating it yields CASSRRGGPGDEQYF.

The rearrangement uses TRBV2 and TRBJ2-3; 7 bases align to TRBD2. CDR1 is SNHLY and CDR2 is FYNNEI in the germline V gene. Trimming cost V 4 bases and J 4 bases; bases outside gene matches: 8. The CDR3 covers 15 residues. In DNA, the CDR3 is TGTGCCAGCAGTGTGGGCGGGAGCCTGGCAGATACGCAGTATTTT. Its translation is CASSVGGSLADTQYF.

This clone was detected a few times. The chain couples TRBV6-5 to TRBJ1-1, with TRBD1 identical over 8 bases. The J segment lost 7 bases and the V segment lost 2 bases, leaving 12 bases of the junction unmatched. Germline assignment: CDR1 MNHEY and CDR2 SVGAGI. CDR3 length: 16 residues. As DNA, the CDR3 is TGTGCCAGCAGTTACACCTGGGACAGGTTAGGCCGTGAAGCTTTCTTT. Translation: CASSYTWDRLGREAFF.

This chain connects TRBV6-1 to TRBJ1-2, with D possibly being TRBD1 (6 bases). With 5 bases removed from V and 4 bases from J, the gap between germline ends came to 8 bases. The germline CDR1 and CDR2 sequences are MNHNS and SASEGT. This CDR3 spans 12 amino acids. This CDR3 reads CASSKGVYGYTF. DNA of the CDR3: TGTGCCAGCAGTAAGGGGGTCTATGGCTACACCTTC.

V usage is TRBV5-1 and J usage is TRBJ2-3; 7 bases line up with TRBD2. CDR3 length: 14 amino acids. Germline CDR1 and CDR2: SGHRS and YFSETQ. Germline trimming cut 3 bases from V and 5 bases from J; bases unmatched to any gene: 6. The CDR3 sequence is CASSWSSGLDTQYF. CDR3 in DNA: TGCGCCAGCAGCTGGTCTAGCGGCCTAGATACGCAGTATTTT.

CDR3 bases: TGTGCCAGCAGTGAGAGAAGACAGGGGTACGAGCAGTACGTC. It translates to CASSERRQGYEQYV. The chain recombines TRBV6-1 with TRBJ2-7, with 8 bases fitting TRBD1. After removal of 3 bases from V and 4 bases from J, the junction contained 5 bases not matched to a gene. In germline, CDR1 is MNHNS, CDR2 SASEGT. The CDR3 totals 14 residues.

V usage is TRBV7-8 and J usage is TRBJ2-7, with 9 bases lining up with TRBD1. V was clipped by 5 bases and J by 3 bases; unmatched bases: 5. Germline values: CDR1 SGHVS, CDR2 FQNEAQ. The CDR3 contains 14 residues. The CDR3 region has the DNA TGTGCCAGCAGCACGACAGGGGGACTCTACGAGCAGTACGTC. Translated: CASSTTGGLYEQYV.

In its sample, this clone was seen once. The gene calls are TRBV27 and TRBJ2-7; D is possibly TRBD1 (5 bases). The CDR3 consists of 14 residues. V was clipped by 5 bases and J by 2 bases, with 13 bases between them. Germline V gives CDR1 MNHEY, CDR2 SMNVEV (reference sequence). This CDR3 is CASSRTDRTYEQYF. In DNA form, the CDR3 reads TGTGCCAGCAGTCGAACCGACAGAACCTACGAGCAGTACTTC.

The chain carries TRBV12-5 and TRBJ1-5; 9 nucleotides agree with TRBD1. Germline V CDR1 and CDR2: LGHNT, FRNRAP. CDR3 size: 15 residues. The junction had 4 bases not matched to a gene; V was cut back by 4 bases and J by 3 bases. CDR3 sequence: CASGSGQGINQPQHF. Here the CDR3 DNA reads TGTGCTAGTGGTTCAGGACAGGGGATCAATCAGCCCCAGCATTTT.

The rearrangement links TRBV11-3 to TRBJ1-1; weak D call: TRBD1 (6 bases). The CDR3 is made up of 16 amino acids. Germline loops: CDR1 SGHNT, CDR2 YENEEA. With 3 bases removed from V and 2 bases from J, the gap between germline ends came to 16 bases. This CDR3 reads CASSLGGGGSNTEAFF. CDR3 nucleotides: TGTGCCAGCAGCTTGGGAGGGGGGGGGTCCAACACTGAAGCTTTCTTT.